This T cell receptor beta chain was identified in a study of monozygotic twins with inflammatory bowel disease. Study-level findings and limits: Repertoire similarity did not separate concordant from discordant twins, possibly from limited power.

On this clonotype itself: What it binds is not known.

Germline CDR1 and CDR2: MNHNS and SASEGT. The length of the CDR3 is 13 residues. TCRdb reworked the 5' RACE reads into one entry per CDR3 protein, no DNA. This sample's table has 80,000 or so distinct CDR3 sequences. The sequenced material came from blood. This chain uses TRBV6-1 with TRBJ2-4; checking the TCRdb D call of TRBD1 is not possible without DNA. The sequence came from a human donor with ulcerative colitis or Crohn's disease, or a healthy co-twin of an affected twin (not recorded which). CDR3 amino acids: CASSGQGGNIQYF.